A selection of T cell receptor beta chains follows, all from one sample in a study of pediatric ulcerative colitis. Repertoires were generated with immunoSEQ multiplex PCR, while TCRdb's copy carries only in-frame clones and drops some. The sample includes about 60,000 clones, 80% to 90% of them seen just once. Sequences were obtained from blood. The receptors were sampled from a boy between 10 and 17 years old who was a control in a study of pediatric ulcerative colitis. The CDR3 runs from the conserved cysteine through the conserved F or W. Each record gives: CDR3 length, D gene, clone size, V gene, J gene, CDR3 DNA, CDR3 protein. D genes are given only for firm matches. Rows give clone size only sometimes, using once, few, many, or a class for an expanded clone.

14	TRBD1	.	TRBV5-6	TRBJ1-1	TGTGCCAGCAGAGAGACAGGGGGCTACACTGAAGCTTTCTTT	CASRETGGYTEAFF
15	.	.	TRBV2	TRBJ2-7	TGTGCCAGCAGACAGGGCTCGAACCCCTCCTACGAGCAGTACTTC	CASRQGSNPSYEQYF
13	.	.	TRBV4-1	TRBJ2-5	TGCGCCAGCAGCCAGTGGCAGCAAGAGACCCAGTACTTC	CASSQWQQETQYF
14	.	.	TRBV6-6	TRBJ1-1	TGTGCCAGCAGACCCGCGGGGATGAACACTGAAGCTTTCTTT	CASRPAGMNTEAFF
12	.	few	TRBV18	TRBJ2-3	TGTGCCAGCTCACCAGAGGGAGATACGCAGTATTTT	CASSPEGDTQYF
19	TRBD1	.	TRBV5-4	TRBJ2-6	TGTGCCAGCAGCCACCTCCGACAGGGGCTTTGGGGTGGGGCCAACGTCCTGACTTTC	CASSHLRQGLWGGANVLTF
16	.	.	TRBV19	TRBJ2-7	TGTGCCAGTAGCAAGTTTGGGGCCACCCGAGGCTACGAGCAGTACTTC	CASSKFGATRGYEQYF
14	TRBD1	.	TRBV19	TRBJ1-5	TGTGCCAGTAGTAACTGGACAGGGAATCAGCCCCAGCATTTT	CASSNWTGNQPQHF
16	.	.	TRBV28	TRBJ2-3	TGTGCCAGCAGTGAAGAGGGACGGCTCAACACAGATACGCAGTATTTT	CASSEEGRLNTDTQYF
13	.	.	TRBV18	TRBJ1-4	TGTGCCAGCTCCCTCGAGGGAGGAGAAAAACTGTTTTTT	CASSLEGGEKLFF
14	TRBD1	.	TRBV9	TRBJ2-7	TGTGCCAGCAGCGCCGGGACAGGGTTAAAGGAGCAGTACTTC	CASSAGTGLKEQYF
12	TRBD1	.	TRBV29-1	TRBJ1-1	TGCAGCGCCGGGACAGGGAACACTGAAGCTTTCTTT	CSAGTGNTEAFF
14	TRBD1	.	TRBV5-1	TRBJ2-5	TGCGCCAGCAGCCGAGGACAGGGGTTAGAGACCCAGTACTTC	CASSRGQGLETQYF
16	TRBD2	.	TRBV5-1	TRBJ2-1	TGCGCCAGCAGCAAAGGACTAGCGGGAGGTCGCAATGAGCAGTTCTTC	CASSKGLAGGRNEQFF
15	.	.	TRBV5-4	TRBJ1-2	TGTGCCAGCAGCCCGGACCAGGGAGTTGAAAATGGCTACACCTTC	CASSPDQGVENGYTF
14	.	.	TRBV9	TRBJ2-2	TGTGCCAGCAGCGTCGGGTCCGTTACCGGGGAGCTGTTTTTT	CASSVGSVTGELFF
16	.	once	TRBV19	TRBJ2-6	TGTGCCAGTAATCCAGGACCCAGCTCTGGGGCCAACGTCCTGACTTTC	CASNPGPSSGANVLTF
13	.	.	TRBV29-1	TRBJ2-2	TGCAGCGTCTCCCCGGGTTTAGGTGGGGAGCTGTTTTTT	CSVSPGLGGELFF
13	.	once	TRBV6-1	TRBJ2-2	TGTGCCAGCACGGGGGGCGGGACCGGGGAGCTGTTTTTT	CASTGGGTGELFF
15	TRBD1	.	TRBV5-1	TRBJ1-3	TGCGCCAGCAGCCCGGTAACAGGGGCTGGAAACACCATATATTTT	CASSPVTGAGNTIYF
14	.	.	TRBV9	TRBJ1-1	TGTGCCAGCAGCGTAGGGGGCGCCGGCACTGAAGCTTTCTTT	CASSVGGAGTEAFF
15	TRBD1	.	TRBV7-2	TRBJ2-7	TGTGCCAGCAGCGGAACCGGGACAGGGGCTGGGGAGCAGTACTTC	CASSGTGTGAGEQYF
15	.	.	TRBV27	TRBJ2-7	TGTGCCAGCAGTTTCGGAGCACTATTGGTCTACGAGCAGTACTTC	CASSFGALLVYEQYF
15	.	.	TRBV18	TRBJ1-3	TGTGCCAGCTCACCACGGGAGAGCTCTGGAAACACCATATATTTT	CASSPRESSGNTIYF
14	.	.	TRBV6-5	TRBJ2-2	TGTGCCAGCCAACCGCCCAAAAACACCGGGGAGCTGTTTTTT	CASQPPKNTGELFF
16	.	.	TRBV29-1	TRBJ2-6	TGCAGCGTTGGTTCAGGGGCTCCCTCTGGGGCCAACGTCCTGACTTTC	CSVGSGAPSGANVLTF
13	.	.	TRBV30	TRBJ1-5	TGTGCCTGGGGCGGACAGACCAATCAGCCCCAGCATTTT	CAWGGQTNQPQHF
11	.	.	TRBV10-2	TRBJ1-1	TGCGCCACCTGGTATGGCACTGAAGCTTTCTTT	CATWYGTEAFF
14	.	.	TRBV19	TRBJ1-2	TGTGCCAGTAGTATTGACAGGATTAACTATGGCTACACCTTC	CASSIDRINYGYTF
18	.	.	TRBV2	TRBJ1-5	TGTGCCAGCAGTGAAGTGCTATGGGGGGGCCTTAGCAATCAGCCCCAGCATTTT	CASSEVLWGGLSNQPQHF
15	TRBD1	.	TRBV5-1	TRBJ1-1	TGCGCCAGCAGCGAAGGACAGGGGGCGGTCACTGAAGCTTTCTTT	CASSEGQGAVTEAFF
11	.	.	TRBV20-1	TRBJ2-7	TGCAGTGCTATCCCCGCCTACGAGCAGTACTTC	CSAIPAYEQYF
14	.	.	TRBV28	TRBJ1-4	TGTGCCAGCACCAGTCCCCAGGGAAAACAAAAACTGTTTTTT	CASTSPQGKQKLFF
16	.	.	TRBV6-6	TRBJ1-5	TGTGCCAGCAGTTACTCGGCTTGGGCTAGCAATCAGCCCCAGCATTTT	CASSYSAWASNQPQHF
14	.	.	TRBV5-1	TRBJ1-1	TGCGCCAGCACTCCGGGACACCCGAACACTGAAGCTTTCTTT	CASTPGHPNTEAFF
17	TRBD1	.	TRBV5-1	TRBJ1-5	TGCGCCAGCAGAACACCGGGACAGGGGGACGTTAACCAGCCCCAGCATTTT	CASRTPGQGDVNQPQHF
12	.	.	TRBV6-6	TRBJ2-1	TGTGCCAGCAGCGCTTCTAGCGTTGAGCAGTTCTTC	CASSASSVEQFF
15	.	.	TRBV10-3	TRBJ2-3	TGTGCCATCAGGGGAGACGGGGGTCACACAGATACGCAGTATTTT	CAIRGDGGHTDTQYF
13	.	.	TRBV19	TRBJ2-1	TGTGCCAGTAGTATCGCCTTAAGCAATGAGCAGTTCTTC	CASSIALSNEQFF
14	.	few	TRBV11-2	TRBJ2-7	TGTGCCAGCAGCTTAGCTCGGGAATCCTACGAGCAGTACTTC	CASSLARESYEQYF
18	TRBD1	.	TRBV6-4	TRBJ2-2	TGTGCCAGCAGTCAGAAGCCGGGACAGGGTATTAAAACCGGGGAGCTGTTTTTT	CASSQKPGQGIKTGELFF
14	TRBD1	.	TRBV5-6	TRBJ1-5	TGTGCCAGCAGCGCAACAGGGGGCAATCAGCCCCAGCATTTT	CASSATGGNQPQHF
19	TRBD2	.	TRBV10-3	TRBJ2-1	TGTGCCATCAGTGAGTCTCGGGTGGTGGGACTAGCGGCCTACAATGAGCAGTTCTTC	CAISESRVVGLAAYNEQFF
17	.	.	TRBV19	TRBJ1-2	TGTGCCAGTAGTATTCCGAGGGCTCGAGACGTCCTTCGTGGCTACACCTTC	CASSIPRARDVLRGYTF
16	.	.	TRBV4-1	TRBJ1-3	TGCGCCAGCAGCCACCCGGGGAGACAGGTCGGAAACACCATATATTTT	CASSHPGRQVGNTIYF
15	.	.	TRBV29-1	TRBJ1-1	TGCAGCGTTCACCTATCAAGACCCATGAACACTGAAGCTTTCTTT	CSVHLSRPMNTEAFF
15	TRBD1	.	TRBV15	TRBJ2-7	TGTGCCACCAGCAGAGATCTGGGGACAGGGAAAGAGCAGTACTTC	CATSRDLGTGKEQYF
16	TRBD2	.	TRBV2	TRBJ2-7	TGTGCCAGCAGTGAACTTGTCGGACTAGCGACCTACGAGCAGTACTTC	CASSELVGLATYEQYF
10	.	.	TRBV25-1	TRBJ2-1	TGTGCCAGCAGTGAAGGCCGGACGTTCTTC	CASSEGRTFF
16	TRBD1	.	TRBV11-2	TRBJ1-1	TGTGCCAGCAGCTTAGATTCGGCAGGGGGGATCACTGAAGCTTTCTTT	CASSLDSAGGITEAFF
16	.	.	TRBV19	TRBJ2-7	TGTGCCAGTAGTACAACCCGGGGGCGCAACTTGCACGAGCAGTACTTC	CASSTTRGRNLHEQYF
13	TRBD1	.	TRBV27	TRBJ2-5	TGTGCCAGCAGTCGACAGGGGCAAGAGACCCAGTACTTC	CASSRQGQETQYF
15	TRBD1	once	TRBV5-1	TRBJ1-2	TGCGCCAGCAGCGCGACCACAGGGGACTTCTATGGCTACACCTTC	CASSATTGDFYGYTF
13	.	.	TRBV19	TRBJ2-2	TGTGCCAGTAGCCGGACTGATACCGGGGAGCTGTTTTTT	CASSRTDTGELFF
14	TRBD1	.	TRBV25-1	TRBJ2-7	TGTGCCAGCAGCCACCGGGACAGAACCTACGAGCAGTACTTC	CASSHRDRTYEQYF
14	.	.	TRBV4-1	TRBJ1-2	TGCGCCAGCAGCCACAACAGGGATTTCGATGGCTACGCCTTC	CASSHNRDFDGYAF
14	.	.	TRBV7-9	TRBJ2-1	TGTGCCAGCAGCTTAGCTAGGGGAGTCAATGAGCAGTTCTTC	CASSLARGVNEQFF
13	.	.	TRBV5-1	TRBJ2-1	TGCGCCAGCAGCTTGAACGGCCCCCAGGGGCAGTTCTTC	CASSLNGPQGQFF
15	TRBD1	.	TRBV5-1	TRBJ2-7	TGCGCCAGCAGCTCCCAGACAGGGGGCACCTACGAGCAGTACTTC	CASSSQTGGTYEQYF